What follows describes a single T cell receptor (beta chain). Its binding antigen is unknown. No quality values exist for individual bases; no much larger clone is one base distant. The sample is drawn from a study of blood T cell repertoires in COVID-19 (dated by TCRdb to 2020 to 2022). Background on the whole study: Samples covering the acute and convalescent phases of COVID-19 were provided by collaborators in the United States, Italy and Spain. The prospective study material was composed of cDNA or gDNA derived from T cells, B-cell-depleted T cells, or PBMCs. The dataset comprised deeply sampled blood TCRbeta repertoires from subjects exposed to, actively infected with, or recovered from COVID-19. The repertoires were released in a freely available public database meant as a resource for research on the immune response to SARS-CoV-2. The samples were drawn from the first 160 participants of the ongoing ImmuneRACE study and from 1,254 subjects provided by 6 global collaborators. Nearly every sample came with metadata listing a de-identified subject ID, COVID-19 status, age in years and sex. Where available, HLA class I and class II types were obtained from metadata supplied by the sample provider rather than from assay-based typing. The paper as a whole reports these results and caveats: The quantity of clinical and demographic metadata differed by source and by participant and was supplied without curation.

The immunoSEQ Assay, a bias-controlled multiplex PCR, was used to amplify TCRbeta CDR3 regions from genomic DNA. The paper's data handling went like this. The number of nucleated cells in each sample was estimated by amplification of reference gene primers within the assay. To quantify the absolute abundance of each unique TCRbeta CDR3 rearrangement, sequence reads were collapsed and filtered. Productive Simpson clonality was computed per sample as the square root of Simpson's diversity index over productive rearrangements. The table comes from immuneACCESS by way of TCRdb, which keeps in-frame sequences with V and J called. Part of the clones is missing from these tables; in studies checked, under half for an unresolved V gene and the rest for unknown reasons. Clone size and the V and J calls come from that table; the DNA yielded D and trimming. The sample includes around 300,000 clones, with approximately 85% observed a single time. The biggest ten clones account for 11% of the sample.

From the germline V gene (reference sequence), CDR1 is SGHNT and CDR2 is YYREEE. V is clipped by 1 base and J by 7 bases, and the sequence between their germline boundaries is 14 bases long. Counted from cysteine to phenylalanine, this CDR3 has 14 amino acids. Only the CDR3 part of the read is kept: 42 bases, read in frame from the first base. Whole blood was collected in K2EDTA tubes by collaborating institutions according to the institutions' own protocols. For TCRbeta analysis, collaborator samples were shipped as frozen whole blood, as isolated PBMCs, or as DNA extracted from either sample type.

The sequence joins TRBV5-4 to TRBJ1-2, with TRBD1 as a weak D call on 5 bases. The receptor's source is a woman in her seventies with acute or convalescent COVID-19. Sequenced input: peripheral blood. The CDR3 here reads CASSLNPGQSGYTF. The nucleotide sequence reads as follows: TGTGCCAGCAGCTTGAATCCAGGGCAAAGTGGCTACACCTTC.